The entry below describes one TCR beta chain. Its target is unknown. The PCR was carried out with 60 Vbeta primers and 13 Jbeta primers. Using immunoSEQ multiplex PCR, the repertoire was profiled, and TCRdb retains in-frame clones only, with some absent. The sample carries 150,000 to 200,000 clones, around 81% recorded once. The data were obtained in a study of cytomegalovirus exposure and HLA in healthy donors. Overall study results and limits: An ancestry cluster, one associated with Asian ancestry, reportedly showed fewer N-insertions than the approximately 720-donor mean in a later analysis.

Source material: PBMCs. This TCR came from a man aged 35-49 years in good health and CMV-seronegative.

This CDR3 reads CASSLSQGGSETQYF. DNA for the CDR3: TGTGCCAGCAGTTTGTCACAGGGGGGGTCAGAGACCCAGTACTTC. The rearrangement joins TRBV28 to TRBJ2-5; tentative D call: TRBD1 (8 bases). Germline loops: CDR1 MDHEN, CDR2 SYDVKM. V was pared by 3 bases and J by 4 bases, with 15 bases between. The CDR3 is 15 residues long.